What follows are 27 T cell receptor beta chains derived from one specimen sequenced in a study of beta chain features in type 1 diabetes. Expressed TCRB transcripts were sequenced because the isolated RNA had all been reverse transcribed beforehand. Method: immunoSEQ multiplex PCR; TCRdb's copy keeps in-frame clones and lacks some. This table has around 400,000 clones, about 14% appearing once. The sample comprised naive CD4+ T cells from blood. Receptor source: a woman younger than 30 in good health.

A few counts support this clone. The genes are TRBV7-9 and TRBJ2-7; 14 bases fit TRBD2. This CDR3 has 16 residues. V lost 3 bases, J lost 6 bases, and 7 bases stayed unmatched. CDR1 and CDR2 (germline): SEHNR, FQNEAQ (reference sequence). DNA for the CDR3: TGTGCCAGCAGCTTGGGGACTAGCGGGAGTTTGGGCGAGCAGTACTTC. Translation: CASSLGTSGSLGEQYF.

This chain connects TRBV4-2 to TRBJ2-3; 8 bases agree with TRBD2. Per germline, CDR1 LGHNA and CDR2 YNFKEQ. Trimming took 4 bases from V and 6 from J; bases not matched to a gene: 9. The CDR3 sequence is 15 residues long. CDR3 region: CASSPRGGGADTQYF. The CDR3 DNA sequence: TGTGCCAGCAGCCCCCGGGGGGGCGGAGCGGATACGCAGTATTTT.

The CDR3 sequence: CASSLERGGTLYGYTF. The CDR3 nucleotides read TGCGCCAGCAGCTTGGAAAGGGGAGGGACCCTCTATGGCTACACCTTC. The chain links TRBV5-1 to TRBJ1-2; weak D call: TRBD1 (5 bases). The CDR3 loop spans 16 amino acids. Germline assignment: CDR1 SGHRS and CDR2 YFSETQ. Deletions cut 0 bases from V and 4 bases from J, with 16 bases between.

This clone was seen more than once but under ten times. This rearrangement joins TRBV9 to TRBJ2-1, with 8 bases that match TRBD1. Germline V lookup: CDR1 SGDLS, CDR2 YYNGEE. Trimming took 2 bases from V and 6 from J; bases not matched to a gene: 7. CDR3 size: 15 residues. CDR3 nucleotide sequence: TGTGCCAGCAGCGTTACAGGGGGTTCTTTCAATGAGCAGTTCTTC. Protein sequence: CASSVTGGSFNEQFF.

The CDR3 reads CASSIVSSYNEQFF. CDR3 DNA: TGTGCCAGTAGTATTGTCTCCTCGTACAATGAGCAGTTCTTC. The V and J genes are TRBV19 and TRBJ2-1; unclear D gene. The germline V gene encodes CDR1 LNHDA and CDR2 SQIVND (reference sequence). Trimming took 3 bases from V and 4 from J, leaving 10 bases between them. The CDR3 spans 14 residues.

The table lists this clone with a few counts. The rearrangement joins TRBV12-5 to TRBJ2-2; 12 bases agree with TRBD2. Germline trimming cut 6 bases from V and 1 base from J; bases unmatched to any gene: 3. There are 16 residues in the CDR3. Germline-derived CDR1 and CDR2 are LGHNT and FRNRAP. The CDR3 region is CASGPGLAGNTGELFF. CDR3 DNA sequence: TGTGCTAGTGGCCCGGGACTAGCGGGGAACACCGGGGAGCTGTTTTTT.

The chain is built from TRBV7-2 and TRBJ2-5; TRBD2 matches 8 bases. This CDR3 has 17 residues. Germline V gene data show CDR1 as SGHTA and CDR2 as FQGNSA. The V and J ends lost 6 bases and 4 bases, in that order; junction bases with no gene match: 16. The CDR3: CASRRDQLAGGRETQYF. DNA for the CDR3: TGTGCCAGCAGGCGTGACCAGCTGGCGGGAGGCCGAGAGACCCAGTACTTC. Full variable domain (remainder filled in from reference TRBV7-2 and TRBJ2-5): GAGVSQSPSNKVTEKGKDVELRCDPISGHTALYWYRQSLGQGLEFLIYFQGNSAPDKSGLPSDRFSAERTGGSVSTLTIQRTQQEDSAVYLCASRRDQLAGGRETQYFGPGTRLLVL.

The chain carries TRBV5-4 and TRBJ2-3, with 12 bases aligning to TRBD2. V was clipped by 2 bases and J by 1 base; unmatched bases: 2. The CDR3 totals 16 residues. Germline CDR1 SGHNT, CDR2 YYREEE (reference sequence). CDR3 in DNA: TGTGCCAGCAGCTTAAGACTAGCGGGGGGCACAGATACGCAGTATTTT. Its translation: CASSLRLAGGTDTQYF. The complete variable domain, with remaining parts taken from reference TRBV5-4 and TRBJ2-3, reads ETGVTQSPTHLIKTRGQQVTLRCSSQSGHNTVSWYQQALGQGPQFIFQYYREEENGRGNFPPRFSGLQFPNYSSELNVNALELDDSALYLCASSLRLAGGTDTQYFGPGTRLTVL.

There are a few counts of this clone. This chain connects TRBV10-3 to TRBJ1-5; D gene uncertain. Trimming removed 7 bases at V and 1 base at J, with 8 bases between. The V gene's germline CDR1 is ENHRY and CDR2 SYGVKD. The CDR3 is made up of 13 amino acids. CDR3 amino acids: CAINSQSNQPQHF. The CDR3 coding sequence is TGTGCCATCAATTCCCAGAGCAATCAGCCCCAGCATTTT.

In this sample, this clone turned up a few times. The rearrangement joins TRBV28 to TRBJ2-1; 7 bases are a match to TRBD2. This CDR3 is 16 amino acids long. The germline V gene encodes CDR1 MDHEN and CDR2 SYDVKM. J was trimmed by 0 bases and V by 5 bases; bases with no gene match: 7. The CDR3 here is CASSRPGGSSYNEQFF. The CDR3 DNA reads TGTGCCAGCAGTAGGCCTGGCGGGAGCTCCTACAATGAGCAGTTCTTC.

V usage is TRBV7-2 and J usage is TRBJ2-3; a weak D match, TRBD2 (6 bases). CDR3 length: 17 amino acids. The V end was cut by 1 base, the J end by 4 bases, with 18 bases between. Looked up from germline, CDR1 is SGHTA and CDR2 is FQGNSA. For the CDR3, the DNA is TGTGCCAGCAGCTTAGTCGCCGGGACTTTCAGGGCAGATACGCAGTATTTT. Protein sequence: CASSLVAGTFRADTQYF. Full variable domain (missing parts from reference TRBV7-2 and TRBJ2-3): GAGVSQSPSNKVTEKGKDVELRCDPISGHTALYWYRQSLGQGLEFLIYFQGNSAPDKSGLPSDRFSAERTGGSVSTLTIQRTQQEDSAVYLCASSLVAGTFRADTQYFGPGTRLTVL.

This clone was seen a few times. One junction end does not reproduce the germline sequence, and a read error may be involved. This sequence joins TRBV2 and TRBJ2-7; a weak D match, TRBD2 (6 bases). The germline V gene encodes CDR1 SNHLY and CDR2 FYNNEI. CDR3 length equals 15 residues. In nucleotides, the CDR3 is TGTGCCAGCAGTGAAGTGGGACTTAAGTCCTCCGAGCAGTACTTC. This sequence encodes CASSEVGLKSSEQYF.

This chain joins TRBV5-1 and TRBJ2-7; a possible D gene is TRBD2 (6 bases). This CDR3 region has 13 residues. CDR1 and CDR2 (germline): SGHRS, YFSETQ. V gave up 4 bases and J gave up 2 bases, with 10 bases separating them. The CDR3 DNA follows: TGCGCCAGCAGCCCGCCGGGGGCCTACGAGCAGTACTTC. Its protein product is CASSPPGAYEQYF.

This clone was seen a handful of times. The DNA of the CDR3 is TGTGCCAGCTCACGTCGCCGGGACAAGCAAGAGACCCAGTACTTC. It translates to CASSRRRDKQETQYF. The J gene is TRBJ2-5, the V gene TRBV18; D possibly corresponds to TRBD1 (6 bases). The germline V and J ends were trimmed by 4 bases and 2 bases, with 14 bases remaining between them. The CDR3 covers 15 residues. Germline V gene lookup returns CDR1 KGHSH and CDR2 LQKENI. Drawing the rest from reference TRBV18 and TRBJ2-5, the complete variable domain is NAGVMQNPRHLVRRRGQEARLRCSPMKGHSHVYWYRQLPEEGLKFMVYLQKENIIDESGMPKERFSAEFPKEGPSILRIQQVVRGDSAAYFCASSRRRDKQETQYFGPGTRLLVL.

The V call is TRBV7-3, the J call TRBJ2-3; possibly TRBD2 for D (5 bases). There are 13 residues in the CDR3. Looked up from germline, CDR1 is SGHTA and CDR2 is FQGTGA. The V end was cut by 5 bases, the J end by 4 bases, with 10 bases between. The CDR3 loop reads CASSPIGADTQYF. Written as DNA, the CDR3 is TGTGCCAGCAGCCCGATCGGGGCAGATACGCAGTATTTT.

The sample holds a few counts of this clone. The sample has other DNA sequences that encode this CDR3 too. The chain combines TRBV7-2 with TRBJ2-5; TRBD2 aligns across 9 bases. V was pared by 3 bases and J by 4 bases, with 3 bases of the junction left unmatched. Germline CDR1 reads SGHTA; CDR2 reads FQGNSA. CDR3 length equals 14 residues. The CDR3 sequence is CASSLGLAPETQYF. CDR3 sequence (DNA): TGTGCCAGCAGCTTGGGACTAGCCCCAGAGACCCAGTACTTC.

The CDR3, as DNA: TGTGCCAGCAGCCCCCCCGGACTAGTCTACGAGCAGTACTTC. Protein: CASSPPGLVYEQYF. The chain employs TRBV7-8 and TRBJ2-7; 7 bases line up with TRBD2. The germline gives CDR1 SGHVS, CDR2 FQNEAQ. V dropped 5 bases and J dropped 3; count of bases not matched to a gene: 7. This CDR3 is 14 amino acids long.

This clone was observed a few times. V gene TRBV19 combines with J gene TRBJ2-7, with 8 bases fitting TRBD2. Trimming at V came to 7 bases and at J to 2 bases, leaving 10 bases not matched to a gene. Germline V CDR1 and CDR2: LNHDA, SQIVND (reference sequence). The CDR3 runs 15 residues. The CDR3 coding sequence is TGTGCCAGTACCCCTGTGGGTAGCGGGACCTACGAGCAGTACTTC. Its translation: CASTPVGSGTYEQYF.

This clone occurred a few times. The chain combines TRBV28 with TRBJ2-1, with D possibly being TRBD1 (6 bases). The CDR3 sequence is 12 residues long. Germline-derived CDR1 and CDR2 are MDHEN and SYDVKM. Trimming took off 8 bases at V and 8 bases at J, with 13 bases between the two ends. CDR3 sequence (DNA): TGTGCCAGCGGCACAGGGCAACATGAGCAGTTCTTC. Translating it yields CASGTGQHEQFF.

The sample holds a few counts of this clone. The chain links TRBV7-2 to TRBJ1-2, with no clear D. The CDR3 is 16 residues long. The V end lost 3 bases, the J end lost 6 bases, and 20 bases lay between the germline ends. Looked up from germline, CDR1 is SGHTA and CDR2 is FQGNSA. The DNA for the CDR3 is TGTGCCAGCAGCTTTAGCGTGCGCGCTCGAATGGATGGCTACACCTTC. This translates into CASSFSVRARMDGYTF. The variable domain in full, completed from reference TRBV7-2 and TRBJ1-2, reads GAGVSQSPSNKVTEKGKDVELRCDPISGHTALYWYRQSLGQGLEFLIYFQGNSAPDKSGLPSDRFSAERTGGSVSTLTIQRTQQEDSAVYLCASSFSVRARMDGYTFGSGTRLTVV.

The table lists this clone with a few counts. The chain combines TRBV29-1 with TRBJ1-2, with a tentative D call TRBD1 (5 bases). V was pared by 6 bases and J by 2 bases, with 16 bases between. The CDR3 runs 14 residues. Germline V lookup: CDR1 SQVTM, CDR2 ANQGSEA. The chain's CDR3 is CSVGRQGGNYGYTF. Written as DNA, the CDR3 is TGCAGCGTAGGACGGCAGGGTGGCAACTATGGCTACACCTTC.

The table lists this clone with a few counts. The chain joins TRBV7-9 to TRBJ2-5; D might be TRBD1 (6 bases). This CDR3 is built from 14 residues. CDR1 is SEHNR, CDR2 FQNEAQ, per germline (reference sequence). The germline V and J ends were trimmed by 5 bases and 4 bases, with 14 bases remaining between them. The CDR3 spells CASSPNREPETQYF. DNA of the CDR3: TGTGCCAGCAGCCCGAACAGGGAACCAGAGACCCAGTACTTC.

The V and J genes are TRBV6-6 and TRBJ2-7, with TRBD1 matching over 10 bases. From germline, CDR1 is MNHNY and CDR2 SVGAGI (reference sequence). This CDR3 is built from 15 residues. The V and J ends lost 6 bases and 7 bases, in that order; junction bases with no gene match: 12. In nucleotides, the CDR3 is TGTGCCAGCAGAGGGGGGGGGACAGGGGCAGGGGAGCAGTACTTC. It codes for CASRGGGTGAGEQYF.

This clone appeared a few times. The J gene is TRBJ1-1, the V gene TRBV7-2; D uncertain. V was trimmed by 9 bases and J by 0 bases, leaving 8 bases between them. The germline CDR1 and CDR2 sequences are SGHTA and FQGNSA. This CDR3 comprises 12 residues. CDR3 residues: CASILVNTEAFF. The DNA for the CDR3 is TGTGCCAGTATCCTAGTGAACACTGAAGCTTTCTTT.

The CDR3 protein is CAWSVGGYETQYF. DNA of the CDR3: TGTGCCTGGAGTGTGGGGGGTTACGAGACCCAGTACTTC. J is TRBJ2-5 and V is TRBV30; a possible D gene is TRBD2 (6 bases). The ends were cut back, 0 bases at V and 5 bases at J, with 10 bases in the middle. Germline V gene data show CDR1 as GTSNPN and CDR2 as SVGIG (reference sequence). This CDR3 region has 13 residues.

This clone showed up just a few times. V is TRBV18 and J is TRBJ1-5; no clear D gene. V was cut by 4 bases and J by 5 bases, with 9 bases left in between. This CDR3 comprises 13 residues. The germline gives CDR1 KGHSH, CDR2 LQKENI. In DNA form, the CDR3 reads TGTGCCAGCTCACTCGGACTCGATCAGCCCCAGCATTTT. Encoded protein: CASSLGLDQPQHF. Full variable domain (missing parts from reference TRBV18 and TRBJ1-5): NAGVMQNPRHLVRRRGQEARLRCSPMKGHSHVYWYRQLPEEGLKFMVYLQKENIIDESGMPKERFSAEFPKEGPSILRIQQVVRGDSAAYFCASSLGLDQPQHFGDGTRLSIL.

Only one count was recorded for this clone. The J gene is TRBJ2-2, the V gene TRBV5-4; weak D call: TRBD2 (5 bases). This CDR3 has 13 amino acids. The V and J ends lost 4 bases and 7 bases respectively, with 11 bases between them. Germline V gene data show CDR1 as SGHNT and CDR2 as YYREEE (reference sequence). As DNA, the CDR3 is TGTGCCAGCAGCCAAGGACTTGGCGGGGAGCTGTTTTTT. Its translation: CASSQGLGGELFF.